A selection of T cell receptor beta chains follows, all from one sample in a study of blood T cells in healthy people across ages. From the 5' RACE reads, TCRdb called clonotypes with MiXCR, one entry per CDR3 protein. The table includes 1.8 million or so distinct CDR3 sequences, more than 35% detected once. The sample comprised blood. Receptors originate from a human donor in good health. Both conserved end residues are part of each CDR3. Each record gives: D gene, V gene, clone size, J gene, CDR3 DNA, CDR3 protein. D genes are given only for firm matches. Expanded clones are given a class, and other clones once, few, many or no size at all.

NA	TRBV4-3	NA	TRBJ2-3	TGCGCCAGCAGCCAAGTTTCGGAGACAGAGTCCTTTTTGGGCGTTATTACGCAGTATTTT	CASSQVSETESFLGVITQYF
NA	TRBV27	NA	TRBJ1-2	TGTGCCAGCAGTTTCGGGCATAACTATGGCTACACCTTC	CASSFGHNYGYTF
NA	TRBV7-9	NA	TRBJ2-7	TGTGCCAGCAACGATGAACAGGGTTACGAGCAGTACTTC	CASNDEQGYEQYF
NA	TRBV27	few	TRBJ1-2	TGTGCCAGCAGTTCGGGGATCAGGGCTAACTATGGCTACACCTTC	CASSSGIRANYGYTF
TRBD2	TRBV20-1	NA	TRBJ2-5	TGCAGTGCGACCCTAGCGGGGGTTAAAGAGACCCAGTACTTC	CSATLAGVKETQYF
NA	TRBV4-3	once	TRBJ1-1	TGCGCCAGCAGCCAAGAAGTCGCAATATGGGGGGCACTGAACACTGAAGCTTTCTTT	CASSQEVAIWGALNTEAFF
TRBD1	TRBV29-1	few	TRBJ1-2	TGCAGCGCCTTTACAGGGGGCTATGGCTACACCTTC	CSAFTGGYGYTF
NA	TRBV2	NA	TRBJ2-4	TGTGCCAGCATGGGTTCGGGCGTAGCCAAAAACATTCAGTACTTC	CASMGSGVAKNIQYF
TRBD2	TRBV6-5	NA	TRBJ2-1	TGTGCCAGCAGTTACTCGACTCGTCCAGCGGGGGGGTATTACAATGAGCAGTTCTTC	CASSYSTRPAGGYYNEQFF
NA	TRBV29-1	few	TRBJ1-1	TGCAGCGTTGTATCGGGGGGTACTGAAGCTTTCTTT	CSVVSGGTEAFF
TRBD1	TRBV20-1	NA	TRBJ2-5	TGCAGTGCTAGAAAGATGGGACAGGGGGACGAGACCCAGTACTTC	CSARKMGQGDETQYF
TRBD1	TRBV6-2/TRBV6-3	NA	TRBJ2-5	TGTGCCAGCAGCCTCGGGACAGCCCAAGGGACCCAGTACTTC	CASSLGTAQGTQYF
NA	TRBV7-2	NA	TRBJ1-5	TGTGCCAGCAGCCCGGGACCCCAGGGCGGTCAGCCCCAGCATTTT	CASSPGPQGGQPQHF
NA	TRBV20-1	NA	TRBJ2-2	TGCAGTGCTACGGGGAGGCAGGACACCGGGGAGCTGTTTTTT	CSATGRQDTGELFF
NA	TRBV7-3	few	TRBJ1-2	TGTGCCAGCAGCTTAGATCGGACAGCCCGCTATGGCTACACCTTC	CASSLDRTARYGYTF
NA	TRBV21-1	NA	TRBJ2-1	TGTGCCAGCAGCAAAGGGGGCACGAGCTACAATGAGCAGTTCTTC	CASSKGGTSYNEQFF
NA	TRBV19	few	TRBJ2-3	TGTGCCAGTAGCCAGGGACCCCTCACAGATACGCAGTATTTT	CASSQGPLTDTQYF